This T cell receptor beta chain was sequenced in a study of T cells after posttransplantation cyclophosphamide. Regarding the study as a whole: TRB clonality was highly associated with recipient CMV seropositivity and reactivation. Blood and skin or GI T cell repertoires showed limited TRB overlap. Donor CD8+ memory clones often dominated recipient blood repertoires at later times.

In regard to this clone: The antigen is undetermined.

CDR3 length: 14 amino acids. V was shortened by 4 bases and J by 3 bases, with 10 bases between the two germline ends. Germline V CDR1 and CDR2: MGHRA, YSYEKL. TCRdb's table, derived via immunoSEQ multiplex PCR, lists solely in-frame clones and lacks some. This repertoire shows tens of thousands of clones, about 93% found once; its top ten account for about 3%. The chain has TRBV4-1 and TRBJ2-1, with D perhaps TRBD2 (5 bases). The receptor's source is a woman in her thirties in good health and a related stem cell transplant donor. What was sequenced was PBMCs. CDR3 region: CASSPTGVYNEQFF. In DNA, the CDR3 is TGCGCCAGCAGCCCAACCGGGGTCTACAATGAGCAGTTCTTC.